Described below is a single TCR beta chain sequence and its context. No antigen is known for it. At one of its ends the junction is not consistent with the germline gene, which may arise from a read error. The source of the sample is a study of tumor-infiltrating lymphocytes in primary liver carcinoma. Study-level information: Tissue type made little difference to sample yields of roughly 3.65 to 7.13 million productive TCRbeta reads. Regarding the study as a whole: Tumor-adjacent and tumor-blood pairs shared a smaller degree of overlap than tumor region pairs. Tumor top-250-clone fractions significantly exceeded those of blood (p = 0.039).

Co-extracted RNA and DNA came from about 19-30 mg of unsorted bulk tissue. None of the patients had received treatment, and all had chronic HBV infection. Synthesis of TCR beta cDNA was carried out from about 0.55 ug total RNA with a constant-region primer. The TCR beta library was amplified through three nested multiplex PCR rounds in a modified ARM-PCR procedure. TCRdb re-called the multiplex PCR reads with MiXCR, one entry per CDR3 protein. The sample records tens of thousands of distinct CDR3 sequences, more than 60% being singletons. Source material: tumor-adjacent normal liver tissue. The origin of this receptor is a woman between 25 and 40 years old with primary liver carcinoma and hepatitis B virus infection.

As DNA, the CDR3 is TGTGGCAGCAGTTCGGTAGGCCTCTCCTACGAACAGTACTTC. Its translation: CGSSSVGLSYEQYF. The rearrangement links TRBV7-9 to TRBJ2-7, with D unclear. This CDR3 spans 14 amino acids. The germline V gene encodes CDR1 SEHNR and CDR2 FQNEAQ (reference sequence).